These T cell receptor beta chains were read from a single sample in a study of blood T cell repertoires in COVID-19. Generated by immunoSEQ multiplex PCR, the TCRdb table keeps only in-frame clones and is missing some. The data hold 150,000 to 180,000 clones, with approximately 83% observed a single time. The sequencing sample was made of peripheral blood. The receptors derive from a woman aged 60-70 years with COVID-19, enrolled during active disease. Both conserved end residues are trimmed from each CDR3.

j_gene: TRBJ1-1
v_gene: TRBV5-8
CDR3aa: ASSPNRGSAEAF

j_gene: TRBJ2-3
v_gene: TRBV13
CDR3aa: ASSLRGLAGLYSTDTQY

j_gene: TRBJ1-1
v_gene: TRBV30
CDR3aa: AWSDRIEAF

j_gene: TRBJ1-6
v_gene: TRBV5-1
CDR3aa: ASSPEGTGGSPLH

j_gene: TRBJ2-5
v_gene: TRBV5-1
CDR3aa: ASSSGRETQY

j_gene: TRBJ1-1
v_gene: TRBV27
CDR3aa: ASSASPGRSGNTEAF

j_gene: TRBJ1-1
v_gene: TRBV7-3
CDR3aa: ASSYSPNTEAF

j_gene: TRBJ1-6
v_gene: TRBV6-5
CDR3aa: ASSYSDRSLGALH

j_gene: TRBJ1-5
v_gene: TRBV15
CDR3aa: ATSRGGGNQPQH

j_gene: TRBJ1-2
v_gene: TRBV7-8
CDR3aa: ASSPEEIDGYT

j_gene: TRBJ2-5
v_gene: TRBV2
CDR3aa: ASTEGTSGSETQY

j_gene: TRBJ1-1
v_gene: TRBV27
CDR3aa: ASSLSRDRVEAF

j_gene: TRBJ1-1
v_gene: TRBV4-1
CDR3aa: ASSQVDIRGDTEAF

j_gene: TRBJ1-2
v_gene: TRBV27
CDR3aa: ASSSLPGGHGYT

j_gene: TRBJ1-2
v_gene: TRBV10-2
CDR3aa: ASQSNRGANYGYT

j_gene: TRBJ1-2
v_gene: TRBV6-5
CDR3aa: ASKQGLAFYGYT

j_gene: TRBJ1-4
v_gene: TRBV19
CDR3aa: ASRGVVEKLF

j_gene: TRBJ2-1
v_gene: TRBV7-3
CDR3aa: ASSLTGLDEQF

j_gene: TRBJ1-1
v_gene: TRBV5-6
CDR3aa: ASSLRMSRVNTEAF

j_gene: TRBJ1-1
v_gene: TRBV6-5
CDR3aa: ASRGTLEAF

j_gene: TRBJ2-1
v_gene: TRBV13
CDR3aa: ASSLVAGREQF

j_gene: TRBJ1-5
v_gene: TRBV7-9
CDR3aa: ASSLVGQGGRDQPQH

j_gene: TRBJ1-1
v_gene: TRBV6-6
CDR3aa: ASRTLDRVNTEAF

j_gene: TRBJ1-1
v_gene: TRBV6-4
CDR3aa: ASSVQRNTEAF

j_gene: TRBJ1-3
v_gene: TRBV4-2
CDR3aa: ASSQLRTGGGNTIY

j_gene: TRBJ1-3
v_gene: TRBV5-6
CDR3aa: ASTKLQGIVGNTIY

j_gene: TRBJ1-1
v_gene: TRBV19
CDR3aa: ASSIKGANTEAF

j_gene: TRBJ1-2
v_gene: TRBV28
CDR3aa: ASEDSSNYGYT

j_gene: TRBJ2-7
v_gene: TRBV19
CDR3aa: ASSTSPTGGRTDEQY

j_gene: TRBJ2-3
v_gene: TRBV5-5
CDR3aa: ASSLPTGASTDTQY

j_gene: TRBJ1-5
v_gene: TRBV18
CDR3aa: ASSRGKTGRNSNQPQH

j_gene: TRBJ1-2
v_gene: TRBV10-3
CDR3aa: AISELQDNYGYT

j_gene: TRBJ1-1
v_gene: TRBV10-3
CDR3aa: ATRDSGSRGTEAF

j_gene: TRBJ2-3
v_gene: TRBV7-3
CDR3aa: ASSLGGNPDTQY

j_gene: TRBJ1-6
v_gene: TRBV6-5
CDR3aa: ASSLDRGRSPLH

j_gene: TRBJ1-3
v_gene: TRBV6-6
CDR3aa: ASSYAGGSSGNTIY

j_gene: TRBJ2-3
v_gene: TRBV5-1
CDR3aa: ASSVGLSGRDTDTQY